These T cell receptor beta chains were read from a single sample in a study of CD4 T cells in relation to SARS-CoV-2 and coronaviruses. Measured with immunoSEQ multiplex PCR; TCRdb has only the in-frame clones, and not every one. The table shows some 21,000 clones, with about four fifths occurring only once. No antigen has been assigned to these receptors. Specimen: CD4+ T cells from PBMCs, cultured in vitro. These receptors were collected from a human donor in good health. Both conserved end residues are part of each CDR3. The D gene is left open where the match is weak. Expanded clones are given a class, and other clones once, few, many or no size at all.

TRBV11-3,TRBJ2-1,-,-,CASSPSWGSLSDEQFF,TGTGCCAGCAGCCCCTCTTGGGGTAGTCTGAGCGATGAGCAGTTCTTC
TRBV2,TRBJ2-6,-,-,CASSYPSGANVLTF,TGTGCCAGCAGCTATCCCTCTGGGGCCAACGTCCTGACTTTC
TRBV5-4,TRBJ1-2,-,-,CASSLEAGRGYGYTF,TGTGCCAGCAGCTTGGAAGCCGGACGAGGCTATGGCTACACCTTC
TRBV6-2/TRBV6-3,TRBJ2-7,-,-,CASSYEGLSEQYF,TGTGCCAGCAGTTACGAGGGTTTGAGCGAGCAGTACTTC
TRBV12-3/TRBV12-4,TRBJ1-1,-,few,CASSKGSNTEAFF,TGTGCCAGCAGTAAGGGGTCGAACACTGAAGCTTTCTTT
TRBV23-1,TRBJ2-1,TRBD2,-,CASSQSETSGGDKNEQFF,TGCGCCAGCAGTCAATCGGAGACGTCGGGGGGGGACAAGAATGAGCAGTTCTTC
TRBV2,TRBJ2-1,TRBD2,-,CASRSGLAVSYNEQFF,TGTGCCAGCAGATCGGGACTAGCGGTCTCCTACAATGAGCAGTTCTTC
TRBV19,TRBJ1-3,-,-,CASSGHFSGNTIYF,TGTGCCAGTAGCGGACATTTCTCTGGAAACACCATATATTTT
TRBV5-4,TRBJ2-7,TRBD2,-,CASSSAGGGYSYEQYF,TGTGCCAGCAGCTCCGCGGGCGGGGGTTACTCCTACGAGCAGTACTTC
TRBV5-1,TRBJ2-3,TRBD1,-,CASSPNRGPDTQYF,TGCGCCAGCAGCCCCAACAGGGGCCCAGATACGCAGTATTTT
TRBV18,TRBJ1-5,-,-,CASSPPGVGNQPQHF,TGTGCCAGCTCACCACCAGGGGTGGGCAATCAGCCCCAGCATTTT
TRBV7-2,TRBJ2-7,TRBD1,-,CASSFTGTGDYEQYF,TGTGCCAGCAGCTTTACCGGGACAGGGGACTACGAGCAGTACTTC